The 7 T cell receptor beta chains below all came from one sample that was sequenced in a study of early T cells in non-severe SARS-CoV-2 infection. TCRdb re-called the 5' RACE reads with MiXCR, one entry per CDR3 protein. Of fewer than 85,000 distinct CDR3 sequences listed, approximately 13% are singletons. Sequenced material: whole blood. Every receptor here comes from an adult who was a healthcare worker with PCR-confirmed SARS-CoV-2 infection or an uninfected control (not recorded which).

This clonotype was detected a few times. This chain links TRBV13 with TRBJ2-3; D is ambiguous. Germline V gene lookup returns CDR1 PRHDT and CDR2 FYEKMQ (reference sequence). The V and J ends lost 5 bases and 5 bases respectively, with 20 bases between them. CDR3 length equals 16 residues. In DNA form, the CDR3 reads TGTGCCAGCAGCGCCAGGACCCGAATTTTAGGAGATACGCAGTATTTT. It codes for CASSARTRILGDTQYF.

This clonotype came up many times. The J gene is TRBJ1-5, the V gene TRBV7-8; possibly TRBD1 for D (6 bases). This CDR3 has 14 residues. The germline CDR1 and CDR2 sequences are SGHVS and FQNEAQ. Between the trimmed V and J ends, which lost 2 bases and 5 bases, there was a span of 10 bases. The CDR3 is CASSLQGFYQPQHF. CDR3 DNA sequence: TGTGCCAGCAGCTTACAGGGGTTTTATCAGCCCCAGCATTTT.

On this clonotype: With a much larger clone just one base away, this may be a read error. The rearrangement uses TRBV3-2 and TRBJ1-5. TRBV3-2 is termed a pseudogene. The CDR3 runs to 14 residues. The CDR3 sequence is CASSQVWRNQPRHF. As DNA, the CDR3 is TGTGCCAGCAGCCAAGTGTGGCGGAACCAGCCCCGGCATTTT.

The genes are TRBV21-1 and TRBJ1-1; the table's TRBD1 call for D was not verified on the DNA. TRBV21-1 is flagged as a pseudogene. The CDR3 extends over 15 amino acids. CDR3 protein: CASSSRGLVGTEAFF. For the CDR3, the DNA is TGTGCCAGCAGCTCACGGGGGTTGGTAGGCACTGAAGCTTTCTTT.

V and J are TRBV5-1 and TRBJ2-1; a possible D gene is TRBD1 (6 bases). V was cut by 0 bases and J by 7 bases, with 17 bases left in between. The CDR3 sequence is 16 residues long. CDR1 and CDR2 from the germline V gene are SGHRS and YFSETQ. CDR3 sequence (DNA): TGCGCCAGCAGCTTGGTTGCCCAGGGGACGTTGAATGAGCAGTTCTTC. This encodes CASSLVAQGTLNEQFF. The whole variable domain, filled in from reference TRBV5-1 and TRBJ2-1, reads KAGVTQTPRYLIKTRGQQVTLSCSPISGHRSVSWYQQTPGQGLQFLFEYFSETQRNKGNFPGRFSGRQFSNSRSEMNVSTLELGDSALYLCASSLVAQGTLNEQFFGPGTRLTVL.

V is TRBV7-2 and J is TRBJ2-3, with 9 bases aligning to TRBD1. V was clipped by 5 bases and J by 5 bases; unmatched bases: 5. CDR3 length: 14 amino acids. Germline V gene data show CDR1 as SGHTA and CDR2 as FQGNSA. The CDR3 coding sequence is TGTGCCAGCAGCATTGGACAGGGGAGAGATACGCAGTATTTT. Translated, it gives CASSIGQGRDTQYF.

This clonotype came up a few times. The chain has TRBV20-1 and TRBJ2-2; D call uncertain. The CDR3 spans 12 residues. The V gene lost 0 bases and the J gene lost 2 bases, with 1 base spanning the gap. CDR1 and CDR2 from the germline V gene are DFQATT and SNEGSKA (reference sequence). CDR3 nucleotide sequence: TGCAGTGCTAGAGAAAACACCGGGGAGCTGTTTTTT. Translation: CSARENTGELFF.